These 11 T cell receptor beta chains were all obtained from the same sample, sequenced in a study of blood T cells in healthy people across ages. The authors ran a second PCR of 7 to 11 cycles using a sample-barcoded 5' primer and a J-beta primer mix. TCRdb reanalysed the 5' RACE reads using MiXCR and keeps one entry per CDR3 protein. This table has roughly 650,000 distinct CDR3 sequences, roughly 32% appearing once. Specimen: blood. The receptor set was obtained from an elderly woman in good health.

The rearrangement joins TRBV6-1 to TRBJ2-2; D is perhaps TRBD1 (7 bases). The CDR3 is 16 residues long. V was cut by 8 bases and J by 3 bases, with 19 bases left in between. The germline V gene encodes CDR1 MNHNS and CDR2 SASEGT. CDR3 nucleotide sequence: TGTGCCAGCCGCGACGGGCAGGGGGGTTACACCGGGGAGCTGTTTTTT. Translating it yields CASRDGQGGYTGELFF.

Comments on this clonotype: This clone may be a read error of a much larger clone one base away. The chain recombines TRBV10-3 with TRBJ1-1; D is possibly TRBD1 (6 bases). There are 17 residues in the CDR3. Germline assignment: CDR1 ENHRY and CDR2 SYGVKD. The CDR3 DNA follows: TGTGTCATCAAAAAGGGGTTGGGGCAGGGGAAGGGCACTGAAGCTTTCTTT. Translated: CVIKKGLGQGKGTEAFF.

This clonotype was observed a handful of times. The gene calls are TRBV5-1 and TRBJ2-5, with D unresolved. Germline V gene data show CDR1 as SGHRS and CDR2 as YFSETQ. The CDR3 spans 15 residues. V lost 7 bases to trimming and J lost 1 base, with 17 bases between them. The CDR3 spells CASGKSGRIQETQYF. DNA for the CDR3: TGCGCCAGCGGGAAATCGGGCCGGATCCAAGAGACCCAGTACTTC.

This clonotype has more than one count but fewer than ten. This chain uses TRBV4-2 with TRBJ2-2, with D unresolved. The CDR3 is 15 residues long. V gave up 0 bases and J gave up 1 base, with 6 bases separating them. CDR1 is LGHNA, CDR2 YNFKEQ, per germline. Written as DNA, the CDR3 is TGTGCCAGCAGCCAAGATTGGGGGAACACCGGGGAGCTGTTTTTT. Amino acids: CASSQDWGNTGELFF.

J is TRBJ1-2 and V is TRBV5-6, with D tentatively TRBD1 (6 bases). Germline CDR1 reads SGHDT; CDR2 reads YYEEEE. V lost 4 bases, J lost 2 bases, and 15 bases lay in between. The CDR3 runs 15 residues. The CDR3 region has the DNA TGTGCCAGCAGCGATGAACAGGGACGGAACTATGGCTACACCTTC. The encoded protein is CASSDEQGRNYGYTF.

The chain uses TRBV6-5 and TRBJ2-7; 7 bases fit TRBD1. After removal of 7 bases from V and 5 bases from J, the junction contained 11 bases not matched to a gene. The CDR3 runs 14 residues. Germline-derived CDR1 and CDR2 are MNHEY and SVGAGI. CDR3 protein: CASIPPGQSNEQYF. The DNA of the CDR3 is TGTGCCAGCATCCCACCGGGACAGTCGAACGAGCAGTACTTC.

This clonotype has just a few counts. The J gene is TRBJ2-3, the V gene TRBV25-1; the D gene could be TRBD1 or TRBD2 (5 bases each). The CDR3 totals 14 residues. The V gene's germline CDR1 is MGHDK and CDR2 SYGVNS. Trimming pared 2 bases from V and 2 bases from J, leaving 8 bases between. CDR3 DNA sequence: TGTGCCAGCAGTGAAGTGGGGGACACAGATACGCAGTATTTT. Amino acids: CASSEVGDTDTQYF.

This clonotype was counted at least ten times. J is TRBJ2-5 and V is TRBV28; D possibly uses TRBD1 or TRBD2 (7 bases each). CDR1 is MDHEN and CDR2 is SYDVKM in the germline V gene. The V end was cut by 6 bases, the J end by 5 bases, with 16 bases between. The CDR3 extends over 14 amino acids. The CDR3 DNA reads as TGTGCCAGCAGCGAGGGAGGGGGCTGGGAGACCCAGTACTTC. Protein sequence: CASSEGGGWETQYF.

This clonotype was seen only a few times. The germline gene is not matched at one end of the junction; a read error may be the cause. The CDR3 reads CASRQGIQTGNEQFF. In nucleotides, the CDR3 is TGTGCCAGCAGACAAGGGATTCAAACAGGAAATGAGCAGTTCTTC. V usage is TRBV3-1 and J usage is TRBJ2-1; D is possibly TRBD1 (5 bases). The CDR3 has 15 amino acids. In germline, CDR1 is LGHDT, CDR2 YNNKEL (reference sequence).

The chain is built from TRBV30 and TRBJ2-3; D remains ambiguous. The CDR3 has 15 residues. The V and J ends lost 0 bases and 0 bases respectively, with 10 bases between them. The germline V gene has CDR1 GTSNPN and CDR2 SVGIG (reference sequence). DNA for the CDR3: TGTGCCTGGAGTGTACCGGCGCTAAGCACAGATACGCAGTATTTT. It codes for CAWSVPALSTDTQYF.

The sample holds a few counts of this clonotype. With a much larger clone just one base away, this may be a read error. The rearrangement links TRBV27 to TRBJ2-5; a possible D gene is TRBD1 (6 bases). The CDR3 is made up of 14 amino acids. Trimming removed 6 bases from V and 11 bases from J, with 22 bases in between. Germline V gene data show CDR1 as MNHEY and CDR2 as SMNVEV (reference sequence). The DNA for the CDR3 is TGTGCCAGCAGGACGGTACAGGGTTTGAATGAGCAGTACTTC. Amino acids: CASRTVQGLNEQYF.